This paragraph covers one TCR beta chain sequence. These data are taken from a study of cytomegalovirus exposure and HLA in healthy donors. Across the whole study: Of the donors genotyped, about 410 in all, over 80% fell in the Caucasian-associated ancestry cluster.

Donors sampled were nominally healthy, though unrecorded immune exposures were likely. The germline gives CDR1 SGHDT, CDR2 YYEEEE. The CDR3 contains 13 residues. Trimming took 2 bases from V and 5 from J, leaving 11 bases between them. It was with 60 Vbeta and 13 Jbeta primers that the PCR ran. Repertoires were generated with immunoSEQ multiplex PCR, while TCRdb's copy carries only in-frame clones and drops some. The table records more than 110,000 clones, 60% to 80% of them present only once. Sequencing input: PBMCs. The V gene is TRBV5-6, the J gene TRBJ2-7; the D is unclear. The clonotype was recovered from a man aged 18-30 years in good health and CMV-seronegative. The CDR3 spells CASSFSRPDEQYF. CDR3 nucleotides: TGTGCCAGCAGCTTTTCCAGGCCCGACGAGCAGTACTTC.